This T cell receptor beta chain originates from a study of T cells after yellow fever vaccination. General study findings and limits: Abundant clonotypes (contaminants from the bulk population) could be present in FACS-sorted repertoires.

A word on this clonotype: Its antigen is unidentified.

TCRdb redid the calling of the 5' RACE reads with MiXCR, one entry per CDR3 protein. The sample yields approximately 120,000 distinct CDR3 sequences, more than 7.5% seen once. The germline V gene has CDR1 SGHKS and CDR2 YYEKEE (reference sequence). Unmatched junction bases numbered 5, after V lost 3 bases and J lost 1 base. The CDR3 length is 16 residues. Sequenced here: CD8+ T cells sorted from PBMCs, sampled on the day of the yellow fever booster vaccination. This sequence originates from a man between 18 and 35 years old who received the YFV17D yellow fever vaccine. The rearrangement uses TRBV5-5 and TRBJ1-4; 8 bases fit TRBD1. CDR3 coding DNA: TGTGCCAGCAGCTCCGGACAGGGACTAACTAATGAAAAACTGTTTTTT. It is translated as CASSSGQGLTNEKLFF.